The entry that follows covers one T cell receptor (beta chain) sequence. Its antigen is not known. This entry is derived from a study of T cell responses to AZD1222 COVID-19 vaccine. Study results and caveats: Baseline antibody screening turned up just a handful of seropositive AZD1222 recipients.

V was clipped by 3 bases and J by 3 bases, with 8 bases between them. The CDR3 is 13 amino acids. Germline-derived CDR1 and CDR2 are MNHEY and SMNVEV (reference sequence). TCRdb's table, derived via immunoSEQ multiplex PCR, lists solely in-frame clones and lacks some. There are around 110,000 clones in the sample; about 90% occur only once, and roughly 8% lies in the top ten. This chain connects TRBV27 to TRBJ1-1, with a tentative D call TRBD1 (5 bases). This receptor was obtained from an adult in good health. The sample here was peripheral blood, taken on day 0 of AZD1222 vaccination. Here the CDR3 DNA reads TGTGCCAGCAGTTTGGGACCAGACACTGAAGCTTTCTTT. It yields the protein CASSLGPDTEAFF.